This T cell receptor (beta chain) was recorded in a study of blood T cell repertoires in COVID-19 (dated by TCRdb to the early 2020s). The study in broad terms: The collaborator samples originated in the United States, Italy and Spain and spanned the acute and convalescent phases of COVID-19. The prospective study material was composed of cDNA or gDNA derived from T cells, B-cell-depleted T cells, or PBMCs. Deeply sampled blood TCRbeta repertoires from subjects exposed to, actively infected with, or recovered from COVID-19 were included in the dataset. The repertoires were made available in a free public database intended to serve as a resource for research on the immune response to SARS-CoV-2. Samples came from the ongoing ImmuneRACE study (first 160 participants) plus 1,254 subjects from 6 global collaborators. The sample metadata nearly always contained a de-identified subject ID, COVID-19 status, age in years and sex. Where available, HLA class I and class II types were obtained from metadata supplied by the sample provider rather than from assay-based typing. General study outcomes and caveats: The quantity of clinical and demographic metadata differed by source and by participant and was supplied without curation.

From the cysteine up to the phenylalanine, the CDR3 has a length of 14 residues. Here the CDR3 DNA is all that survives: 42 bases in frame from base 1. CDR1 MDHEN and CDR2 SYDVKM are derived from the germline V gene. Germline trimming amounts to 8 bases on V and 8 bases on J, with 12 as the count of junction bases outside the gene matches. The collaborating institutions used their own protocols to collect whole blood in K2EDTA tubes. For TCRbeta analysis, collaborators shipped samples as frozen whole blood, isolated PBMCs, or DNA extracted from either of those sample types. A word on this clone: Its cognate antigen has yet to be identified. No much larger clonotype is one base removed from it; base qualities were not supplied.

The immunoSEQ Assay, a bias-controlled multiplex PCR, was used to amplify TCRbeta CDR3 regions from genomic DNA. The authors' analysis ran thus. Within the assay, amplification of reference gene primers was used to estimate how many nucleated cells each sample contained. To quantify the absolute abundance of each unique TCRbeta CDR3 rearrangement, sequence reads were collapsed and filtered. For each sample, productive Simpson clonality was calculated by taking the square root of Simpson's diversity index across productive rearrangements. TCRdb's version of the immuneACCESS table is confined to in-frame rearrangements and falls short of the full clone set. An unresolved V gene accounts for under half of the shortfall where checked; the remainder is of unknown origin. D and trimming were read from the DNA, whereas the V and J calls and clone size are those reported in that table. The table for this sample lists some 98,000 clones; 70% to 85% of them were counted only once. Of the sample, 25% falls within the top ten clones.

The sequenced sample consisted of peripheral blood. This TCR came from a man in his sixties with acute or convalescent COVID-19. The receptor chain draws on TRBV28 and TRBJ1-3; 7 bases in the junction line up with TRBD1. This receptor has the CDR3 CASLSTGVGDTIYF. The sequenced DNA is TGTGCCAGCCTCTCTACAGGGGTTGGGGACACCATATATTTT.